The 25 T cell receptor beta chains in this list originate from one sample, sequenced in a study of blood T cell repertoires in COVID-19. The assay was immunoSEQ multiplex PCR, and TCRdb's table has in-frame clones only and misses some. The repertoire holds around 150,000 clones, with about 78% as singletons. Sample: peripheral blood. The receptors come from a man aged 55 to 70 who had recovered from COVID-19.

This chain connects TRBV7-2 to TRBJ1-2; tentative D call: TRBD1 (5 bases). Trimming left V 1 base short and J 3 bases short, with 12 bases between. The CDR3 length is 15 residues. Germline V gene lookup returns CDR1 SGHTA and CDR2 FQGNSA. CDR3 sequence: CASSLVWTPDYGYTF. The DNA of the CDR3 is TGTGCCAGCAGCTTAGTTTGGACACCCGACTATGGCTACACCTTC. Drawing the rest from reference TRBV7-2 and TRBJ1-2, the complete variable domain is GAGVSQSPSNKVTEKGKDVELRCDPISGHTALYWYRQSLGQGLEFLIYFQGNSAPDKSGLPSDRFSAERTGGSVSTLTIQRTQQEDSAVYLCASSLVWTPDYGYTFGSGTRLTVV.

The rearrangement joins TRBV12-3 or TRBV12-4 to TRBJ1-6; D might be TRBD1 (5 bases). Trimming took 5 bases from V and 6 from J, leaving 8 bases between them. The CDR3 consists of 13 residues. DNA of the CDR3: TGTGCCAGCAGTGGGCAGGGTAATTCACCCCTCCACTTT. Translated, it gives CASSGQGNSPLHF.

The CDR3 bases are TGTGCCAGCTCACCATCTGGGCCGAACACCGGGGAGCTGTTTTTT. Residues: CASSPSGPNTGELFF. The J gene is TRBJ2-2, the V gene TRBV18; no clear D gene. Looked up from germline, CDR1 is KGHSH and CDR2 is LQKENI. The CDR3 runs to 15 residues. The V gene lost 2 bases and the J gene lost 0 bases, with 7 bases spanning the gap.

The gene calls are TRBV10-3 and TRBJ2-5, with D perhaps matching TRBD1 (5 bases). Germline V gene sequence: CDR1 ENHRY, CDR2 SYGVKD. Trimming left V 4 bases short and J 5 bases short, with 11 bases between. The CDR3 totals 13 residues. The DNA for the CDR3 is TGTGCCATCAGTGGGGCCCCAGGGGAGACCCAGTACTTC. Translation gives CAISGAPGETQYF.

The chain recombines TRBV5-8 with TRBJ2-5, with a possible D match to TRBD2 (7 bases). Germline V gives CDR1 SGHTS, CDR2 YDEGEE. V shed 4 bases and J shed 4 bases, with 17 bases lying between them. The CDR3 has 15 residues. This CDR3 is CASSPPQGGRETQYF. The CDR3 DNA is TGTGCCAGCAGCCCCCCACAGGGAGGGAGAGAGACCCAGTACTTC.

The chain combines TRBV27 with TRBJ2-1, with 14 positions matching TRBD2. The V gene end was trimmed by 4 bases and the J gene end by 3 bases; junction bases not matched to a gene: 5. CDR1 is MNHEY and CDR2 is SMNVEV in the germline V gene (reference sequence). The CDR3 is 17 amino acids. CDR3 nucleotides: TGTGCCAGCAGTTCCGGACTAGCGGGAGGATACTACAATGAGCAGTTCTTC. This gives the protein CASSSGLAGGYYNEQFF.

In regard to this clone: Other DNA sequences from this sample encode an identical CDR3 as well. The chain combines TRBV19 with TRBJ1-5, with 7 bases that match TRBD1. The germline gives CDR1 LNHDA, CDR2 SQIVND (reference sequence). The CDR3 consists of 14 residues. V gave up 3 bases and J gave up 2 bases; unmatched junction bases: 1. The CDR3 sequence: CASSITGGNQPQHF. In DNA, the CDR3 is TGTGCCAGTAGTATTACAGGGGGCAATCAGCCCCAGCATTTT.

To note about this clone: Other DNA sequences within the sample encode an identical CDR3. The chain carries TRBV28 and TRBJ1-5; 7 bases fit TRBD1. The CDR3 runs 13 residues. The ends lost 4 bases at V and 4 bases at J; junction bases unmatched: 1. Germline V gene data show CDR1 as MDHEN and CDR2 as SYDVKM. CDR3 loop: CASSSTGNQPQHF. CDR3 coding DNA: TGTGCCAGCAGTTCGACAGGGAATCAGCCCCAGCATTTT. The full variable domain, completed using reference TRBV28 and TRBJ1-5, is DVKVTQSSRYLVKRTGEKVFLECVQDMDHENMFWYRQDPGLGLRLIYFSYDVKMKEKGDIPEGYSVSREKKERFSLILESASTNQTSMYLCASSSTGNQPQHFGDGTRLSIL.

J is TRBJ1-4 and V is TRBV7-9; D possibly corresponds to TRBD1 (6 bases). Trimming shortened V by 5 bases and J by 3 bases, and 7 bases separated the two germline ends. The CDR3 contains 13 residues. CDR1 is SEHNR and CDR2 is FQNEAQ in the germline V gene (reference sequence). The CDR3 DNA sequence: TGTGCCAGCAGCGGACAGCCTAATGAAAAACTGTTTTTT. Protein product: CASSGQPNEKLFF.

At least ten counts were recorded for this clone. The rearrangement links TRBV7-3 to TRBJ1-1; the D gene is possibly TRBD1 (5 bases). The V gene lost 8 bases and the J gene lost 1 base, with 17 bases spanning the gap. Germline values: CDR1 SGHTA, CDR2 FQGTGA. There are 15 residues in the CDR3. Here the CDR3 DNA reads TGTGCCAGCCGAGACACAGGAAACAGGAACACTGAAGCTTTCTTT. Translated, it gives CASRDTGNRNTEAFF.

Here the CDR3 DNA reads TGCGCCAGCAGCCAAAATACAGGGGGCCAAGAGACCCAGTACTTC. Translated, it gives CASSQNTGGQETQYF. The V gene is TRBV4-3, the J gene TRBJ2-5, with 8 bases aligning to TRBD1. This CDR3 has 15 residues. V trimming: 2 bases; J trimming: 1 base; junction bases outside the gene matches: 3. Germline lookup yields CDR1 LGHNA and CDR2 YSLEER.

The chain carries TRBV5-4 and TRBJ2-1; D ambiguous. V gave up 0 bases and J gave up 6 bases, with 10 bases separating them. Germline assignment: CDR1 SGHNT and CDR2 YYREEE (reference sequence). The CDR3 runs to 14 residues. The CDR3 spells CASSLELASNEQFF. The CDR3 region has the DNA TGTGCCAGCAGCTTGGAGTTAGCTAGCAATGAGCAGTTCTTC.

The genes are TRBV4-2 and TRBJ2-6; D might be TRBD1 (5 bases). Germline V gene lookup returns CDR1 LGHNA and CDR2 YNFKEQ. This CDR3 is 16 amino acids long. The V gene lost 0 bases and the J gene lost 4 bases, with 10 bases spanning the gap. As DNA, the CDR3 is TGTGCCAGCAGCCAAGATAGGGGTGCAGGGGCCAACGTCCTGACTTTC. It codes for CASSQDRGAGANVLTF.

The sample holds a few counts of this clone. This CDR3 reads CATSRKSGAGTDTQYF. CDR3 DNA: TGTGCCACCAGCAGGAAAAGCGGGGCCGGCACAGATACGCAGTATTTT. The gene calls are TRBV15 and TRBJ2-3; TRBD2 aligns across 7 bases. The germline V gene has CDR1 LNHNV and CDR2 YYDKDF (reference sequence). V shed 3 bases, J shed 1 base, and the junction held 7 bases outside the gene matches. CDR3 length equals 16 residues.

This clone appeared many times. The J gene is TRBJ2-3, the V gene TRBV9; possibly TRBD2 for D (6 bases). CDR3 size: 18 residues. Germline V gene sequence: CDR1 SGDLS, CDR2 YYNGEE. Trimming left V 0 bases short and J 2 bases short, with 19 bases between. DNA for the CDR3: TGTGCCAGCAGCGTAGACGGCGGGATGAGGGGCTCCACAGATACGCAGTATTTT. Translated: CASSVDGGMRGSTDTQYF.

The rearrangement uses TRBV7-4 and TRBJ1-5; D is possibly TRBD1 (5 bases). The germline V and J ends were trimmed by 0 bases and 4 bases, with 16 bases remaining between them. CDR1 and CDR2 (germline): SGHVT, SQSDAQ. The CDR3 has 17 residues. As DNA, the CDR3 is TGTGCCAGCAGCTTAGCGTCCGTAATCGGGGGGAATCAGCCCCAGCATTTT. Translation gives CASSLASVIGGNQPQHF.

The chain couples TRBV4-2 to TRBJ1-3; D is ambiguous. Trimming took 1 base from V and 4 from J, leaving 8 bases between them. Germline-derived CDR1 and CDR2 are LGHNA and YNFKEQ. The CDR3 covers 14 residues. CDR3 loop: CASSQGYTGNTIYF. The CDR3 DNA reads as TGTGCCAGCAGCCAAGGGTACACGGGAAACACCATATATTTT.

The chain is built from TRBV19 and TRBJ2-1; D is ambiguous. V shed 1 base and J shed 7 bases, with 14 bases lying between them. The germline V gene has CDR1 LNHDA and CDR2 SQIVND (reference sequence). This CDR3 spans 15 amino acids. The CDR3 region is CASSIATPLENEQFF. CDR3 nucleotides: TGTGCCAGTAGTATAGCCACACCCTTGGAGAATGAGCAGTTCTTC.

The rearrangement links TRBV24-1 to TRBJ1-2; 11 bases agree with TRBD1. From germline, CDR1 is KGHDR and CDR2 SFDVKD. CDR3 length equals 15 residues. The J segment lost 5 bases and the V segment lost 5 bases, leaving 6 bases of the junction unmatched. The CDR3: CATSGRGTGGYGYTF. CDR3 bases: TGTGCCACCAGTGGCCGGGGGACAGGGGGTTATGGCTACACCTTC.

The sample holds a few counts of this clone. The gene calls are TRBV2 and TRBJ1-5, with 8 bases aligning to TRBD1. The CDR3 consists of 14 residues. Germline CDR1 is SNHLY and CDR2 is FYNNEI. The ends lost 4 bases at V and 7 bases at J; junction bases unmatched: 6. CDR3 DNA: TGTGCCAGCAGTGGGCAGGGGGCAAGACAGCCCCAGCATTTT. Its protein product is CASSGQGARQPQHF.

The chain couples TRBV4-3 to TRBJ1-2; 11 bases are shared with TRBD1. J was trimmed by 4 bases and V by 3 bases; bases with no gene match: 7. Germline CDR1 LGHNA, CDR2 YSLEER. The CDR3 totals 16 residues. CDR3 in DNA: TGCGCCAGCAGCCAGGACAGGGGGCGCGTGATCTATGGCTACACCTTC. It yields the protein CASSQDRGRVIYGYTF.

This rearrangement joins TRBV13 to TRBJ1-3, with D tentatively TRBD1 (5 bases). The CDR3 runs 13 residues. V shed 0 bases and J shed 6 bases, with 6 bases lying between them. Germline V gene data show CDR1 as PRHDT and CDR2 as FYEKMQ (reference sequence). CDR3 in DNA: TGTGCCAGCAGCTTAGGCAGGGAAAACACCATATATTTT. Its translation: CASSLGRENTIYF.

CDR3 sequence (DNA): TGTGCCAGCAGCTTAGACAGGGTTAACTATGGCTACACCTTC. Residues: CASSLDRVNYGYTF. The chain uses TRBV7-8 and TRBJ1-2; D may be TRBD1 (6 bases). V was cut by 1 base and J by 1 base, with 7 bases left in between. From germline, CDR1 is SGHVS and CDR2 FQNEAQ. CDR3 length: 14 residues. Drawing the rest from reference TRBV7-8 and TRBJ1-2, the complete variable domain is GAGVSQSPRYKVAKRGQDVALRCDPISGHVSLFWYQQALGQGPEFLTYFQNEAQLDKSGLPSDRFFAERPEGSVSTLKIQRTQQEDSAVYLCASSLDRVNYGYTFGSGTRLTVV.

The chain recombines TRBV28 with TRBJ2-7; a possible D gene is TRBD2 (6 bases). The CDR3 is made up of 12 amino acids. The V gene lost 6 bases and the J gene lost 6 bases, with 12 bases spanning the gap. Germline CDR1 is MDHEN and CDR2 is SYDVKM. The chain's CDR3 is CASSLGRSEQYF. The CDR3 DNA follows: TGTGCCAGCAGCCTGGGGAGGTCCGAGCAGTACTTC.

This clone was seen once. The chain recombines TRBV5-6 with TRBJ1-1; TRBD1 matches at 8 bases. Germline V gene data show CDR1 as SGHDT and CDR2 as YYEEEE. V shed 4 bases, J shed 11 bases, and the junction held 10 bases outside the gene matches. The CDR3 has 13 amino acids. CDR3 bases: TGTGCCAGCAGCGTGTCAGGGGGCCCCCGGGCTTTCTTT. Translation: CASSVSGGPRAFF.